The present T cell receptor (beta chain) was sequenced within a study of CD4+ T cells in melanoma. The CDR3 runs 14 residues. Germline trimming cut 1 base from V and 5 bases from J; bases unmatched to any gene: 5. The germline V gene has CDR1 SGHRS and CDR2 YFSETQ. Only in-frame clones appear in the TCRdb table, and some are missing; sequencing was by immunoSEQ multiplex PCR. This repertoire shows roughly 150,000 clones, 85% to 95% found once; its top ten account for roughly 1.4%. The receptor was isolated from a human donor with melanoma. The rearrangement links TRBV5-1 to TRBJ2-5; 7 bases line up with TRBD1. The CDR3 loop reads CASSLNRGRETQYF. DNA for the CDR3: TGCGCCAGCAGCTTGAACAGGGGCCGGGAGACCCAGTACTTC. The whole variable domain, remainder taken from reference TRBV5-1 and TRBJ2-5, is KAGVTQTPRYLIKTRGQQVTLSCSPISGHRSVSWYQQTPGQGLQFLFEYFSETQRNKGNFPGRFSGRQFSNSRSEMNVSTLELGDSALYLCASSLNRGRETQYFGPGTRLLVL.